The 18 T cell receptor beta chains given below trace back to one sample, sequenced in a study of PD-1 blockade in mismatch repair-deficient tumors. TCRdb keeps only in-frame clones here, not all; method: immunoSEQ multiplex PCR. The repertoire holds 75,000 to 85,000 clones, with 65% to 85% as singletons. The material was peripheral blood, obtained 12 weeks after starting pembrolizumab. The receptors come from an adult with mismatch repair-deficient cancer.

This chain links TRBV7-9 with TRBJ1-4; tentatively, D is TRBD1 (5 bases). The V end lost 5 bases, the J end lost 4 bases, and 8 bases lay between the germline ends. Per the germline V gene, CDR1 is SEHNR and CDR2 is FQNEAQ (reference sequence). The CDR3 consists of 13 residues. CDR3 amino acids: CASSPQGNEKLFF. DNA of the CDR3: TGTGCCAGCAGCCCCCAGGGTAATGAAAAACTGTTTTTT.

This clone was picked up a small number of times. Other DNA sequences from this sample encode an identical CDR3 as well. The CDR3 protein is CASSPYNEQFF. In nucleotides, the CDR3 is TGTGCCAGCAGTCCATACAATGAGCAGTTCTTC. The chain couples TRBV2 to TRBJ2-1, with no clear D. V lost 5 bases and J lost 4, with 3 bases in between. The CDR3 spans 11 residues. Germline V lookup: CDR1 SNHLY, CDR2 FYNNEI.

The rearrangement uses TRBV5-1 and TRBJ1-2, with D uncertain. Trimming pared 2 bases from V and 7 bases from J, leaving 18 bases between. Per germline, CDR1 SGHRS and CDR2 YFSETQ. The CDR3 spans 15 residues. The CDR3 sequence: CASSFREDAGAGYTF. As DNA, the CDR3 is TGCGCCAGCAGCTTTAGGGAGGACGCGGGTGCTGGCTACACCTTC.

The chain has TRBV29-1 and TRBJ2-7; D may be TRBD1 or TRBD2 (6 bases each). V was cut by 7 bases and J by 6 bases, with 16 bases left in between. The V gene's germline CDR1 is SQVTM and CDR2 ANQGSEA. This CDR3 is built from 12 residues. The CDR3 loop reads CSGGGPWGEQYF. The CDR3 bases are TGCAGCGGTGGGGGGCCCTGGGGCGAGCAGTACTTC.

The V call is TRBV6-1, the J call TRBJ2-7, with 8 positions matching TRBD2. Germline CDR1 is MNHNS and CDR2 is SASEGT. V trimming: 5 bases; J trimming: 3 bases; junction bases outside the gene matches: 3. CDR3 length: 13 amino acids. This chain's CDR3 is CASSPSGSYEQYF. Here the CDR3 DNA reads TGTGCCAGCAGTCCGAGCGGGAGCTACGAGCAGTACTTC.

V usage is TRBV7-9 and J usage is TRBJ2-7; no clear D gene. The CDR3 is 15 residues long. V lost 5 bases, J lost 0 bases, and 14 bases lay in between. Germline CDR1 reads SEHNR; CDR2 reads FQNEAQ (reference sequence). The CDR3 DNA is TGTGCCAGCAGCATAGACTTCCTGAGCTCCTACGAGCAGTACTTC. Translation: CASSIDFLSSYEQYF. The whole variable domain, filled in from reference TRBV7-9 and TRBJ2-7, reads DTGVSQNPRHKITKRGQNVTFRCDPISEHNRLYWYRQTLGQGPEFLTYFQNEAQLEKSRLLSDRFSAERPKGSFSTLEIQRTEQGDSAMYLCASSIDFLSSYEQYFGPGTRLTVT.

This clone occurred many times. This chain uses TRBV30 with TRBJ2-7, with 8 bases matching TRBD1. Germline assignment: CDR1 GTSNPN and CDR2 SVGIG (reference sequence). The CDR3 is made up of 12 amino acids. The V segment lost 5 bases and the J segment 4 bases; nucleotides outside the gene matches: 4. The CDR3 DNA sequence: TGTGCCTGGGGACAGGGATCGTACGAGCAGTACTTC. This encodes CAWGQGSYEQYF.

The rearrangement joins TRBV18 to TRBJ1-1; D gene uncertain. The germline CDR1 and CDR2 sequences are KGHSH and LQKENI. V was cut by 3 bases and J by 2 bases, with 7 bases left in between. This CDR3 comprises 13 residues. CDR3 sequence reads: CASSPTVNTEAFF. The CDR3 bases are TGTGCCAGCTCACCGACCGTTAACACTGAAGCTTTCTTT. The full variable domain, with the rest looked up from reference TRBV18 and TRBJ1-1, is NAGVMQNPRHLVRRRGQEARLRCSPMKGHSHVYWYRQLPEEGLKFMVYLQKENIIDESGMPKERFSAEFPKEGPSILRIQQVVRGDSAAYFCASSPTVNTEAFFGQGTRLTVV.

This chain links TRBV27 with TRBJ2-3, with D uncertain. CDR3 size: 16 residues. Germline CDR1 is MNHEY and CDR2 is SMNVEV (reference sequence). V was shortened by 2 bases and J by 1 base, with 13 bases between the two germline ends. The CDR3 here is CASSLGLLAGTDTQYF. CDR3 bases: TGTGCCAGCAGTTTAGGGCTCCTGGCCGGCACAGATACGCAGTATTTT.

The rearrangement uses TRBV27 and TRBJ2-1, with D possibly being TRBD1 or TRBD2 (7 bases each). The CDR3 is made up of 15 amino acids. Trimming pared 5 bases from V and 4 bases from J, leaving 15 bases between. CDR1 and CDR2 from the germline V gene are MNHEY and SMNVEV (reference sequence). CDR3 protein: CASSTYRGGYNEQFF. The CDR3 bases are TGTGCCAGCAGTACCTACAGGGGAGGGTACAATGAGCAGTTCTTC.

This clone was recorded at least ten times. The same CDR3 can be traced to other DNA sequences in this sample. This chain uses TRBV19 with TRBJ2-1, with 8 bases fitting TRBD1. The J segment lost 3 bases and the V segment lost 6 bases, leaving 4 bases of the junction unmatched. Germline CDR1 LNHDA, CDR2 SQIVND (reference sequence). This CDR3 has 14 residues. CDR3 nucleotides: TGTGCCAGTAGAAGGACAGGGAACTACAATGAGCAGTTCTTC. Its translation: CASRRTGNYNEQFF.

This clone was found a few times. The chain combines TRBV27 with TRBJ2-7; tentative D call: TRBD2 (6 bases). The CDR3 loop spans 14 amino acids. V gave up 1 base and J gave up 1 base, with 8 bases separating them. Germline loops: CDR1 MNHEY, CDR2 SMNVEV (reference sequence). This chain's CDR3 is CASSLYLASYEQYF. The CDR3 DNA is TGTGCCAGCAGTTTATATCTAGCGTCCTACGAGCAGTACTTC.

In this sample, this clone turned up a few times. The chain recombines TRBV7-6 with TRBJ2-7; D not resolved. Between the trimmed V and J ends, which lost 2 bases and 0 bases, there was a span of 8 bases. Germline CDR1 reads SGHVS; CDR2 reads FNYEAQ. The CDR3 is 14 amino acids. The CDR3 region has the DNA TGTGCCAGCAGCTTATTGCGGAGCTCCTACGAGCAGTACTTC. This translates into CASSLLRSSYEQYF.

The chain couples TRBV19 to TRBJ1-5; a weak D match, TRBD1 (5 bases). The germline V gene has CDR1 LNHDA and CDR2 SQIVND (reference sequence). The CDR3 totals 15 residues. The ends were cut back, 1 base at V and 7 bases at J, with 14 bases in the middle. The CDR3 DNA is TGTGCCAGTAGTATAGCCGGGACCAAGAGCCAGCCCCAGCATTTT. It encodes CASSIAGTKSQPQHF.

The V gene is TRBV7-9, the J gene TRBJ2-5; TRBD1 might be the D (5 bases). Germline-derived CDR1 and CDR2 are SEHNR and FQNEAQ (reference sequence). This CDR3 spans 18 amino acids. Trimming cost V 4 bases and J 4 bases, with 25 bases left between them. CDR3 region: CASSSQLRGWGGSETQYF. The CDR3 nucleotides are TGTGCCAGCAGCTCACAACTAAGGGGATGGGGTGGGTCAGAGACCCAGTACTTC. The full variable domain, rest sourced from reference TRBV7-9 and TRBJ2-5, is DTGVSQNPRHKITKRGQNVTFRCDPISEHNRLYWYRQTLGQGPEFLTYFQNEAQLEKSRLLSDRFSAERPKGSFSTLEIQRTEQGDSAMYLCASSSQLRGWGGSETQYFGPGTRLLVL.

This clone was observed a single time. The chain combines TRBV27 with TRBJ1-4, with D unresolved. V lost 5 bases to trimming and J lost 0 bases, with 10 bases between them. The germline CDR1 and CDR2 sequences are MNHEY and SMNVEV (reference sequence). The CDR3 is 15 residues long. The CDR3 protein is CASSQTWATNEKLFF. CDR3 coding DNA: TGTGCCAGCAGTCAAACTTGGGCAACTAATGAAAAACTGTTTTTT.

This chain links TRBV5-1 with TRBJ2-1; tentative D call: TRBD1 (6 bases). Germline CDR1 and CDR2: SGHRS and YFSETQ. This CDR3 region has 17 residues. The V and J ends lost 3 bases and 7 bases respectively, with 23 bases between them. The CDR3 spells CASSSLPQGSEGNEQFF. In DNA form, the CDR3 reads TGCGCCAGCAGCTCTCTACCACAGGGATCCGAGGGGAATGAGCAGTTCTTC.

CDR3 protein: CASSPGQGMNTEAFF. CDR3 sequence (DNA): TGCGCCAGCAGCCCAGGGCAGGGAATGAACACTGAAGCTTTCTTT. The J gene is TRBJ1-1, the V gene TRBV4-1, with a possible D match to TRBD1 (5 bases). Germline V gene sequence: CDR1 MGHRA, CDR2 YSYEKL. The CDR3 is 15 residues long. Between the trimmed V and J ends, which lost 4 bases and 0 bases, there was a span of 12 bases.